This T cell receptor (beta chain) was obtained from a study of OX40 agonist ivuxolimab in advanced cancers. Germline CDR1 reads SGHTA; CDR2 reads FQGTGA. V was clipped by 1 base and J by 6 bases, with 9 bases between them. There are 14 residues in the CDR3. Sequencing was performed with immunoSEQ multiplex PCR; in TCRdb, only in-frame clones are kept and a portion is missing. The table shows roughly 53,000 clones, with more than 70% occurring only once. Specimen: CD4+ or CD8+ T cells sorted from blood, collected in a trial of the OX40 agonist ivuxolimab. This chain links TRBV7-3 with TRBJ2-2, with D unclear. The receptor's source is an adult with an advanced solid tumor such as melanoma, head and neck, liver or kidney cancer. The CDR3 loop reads CASSLKVTAGELFF. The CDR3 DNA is TGTGCCAGCAGCTTAAAGGTCACCGCCGGGGAGCTGTTTTTT.